The 20 T cell receptor beta chains below come from one sample, sequenced in a study of blood T cell repertoires in COVID-19 (dated by TCRdb to 2018 to 2020). Receptor libraries were prepared by the immunoSEQ multiplex PCR assay. Drawn from immuneACCESS, this table holds only the in-frame rearrangements with V and J called that TCRdb kept. Clones are partly lost; checked studies trace under half to an unresolved V gene and leave the rest unexplained. The sample table shows approximately 470,000 clones, and 75% to 90% are seen once. Together, the top ten hold around 0.64% of the sample. Sequencing input: PBMCs or T cells enriched from blood (not recorded which). These receptors all come from a woman younger than 35 who had recovered from COVID-19.

The CDR3 coding sequence is TGTGCCAGCAGCTTAGGTAACGGGGAGCTGTTTTTT. Translating it yields CASSLGNGELFF. The V and J genes are TRBV11-3 and TRBJ2-2; D is ambiguous. The V gene's germline CDR1 is SGHNT and CDR2 YENEEA. V was cut by 1 base and J by 7 bases, with 4 bases left in between. The CDR3 sequence is 12 residues long. Full variable domain (outside the CDR3, taken from reference TRBV11-3 and TRBJ2-2): EAGVVQSPRYKIIEKKQPVAFWCNPISGHNTLYWYLQNLGQGPELLIRYENEEAVDDSQLPKDRFSAERLKGVDSTLKIQPAELGDSAVYLCASSLGNGELFFGEGSRLTVL.

The chain combines TRBV28 with TRBJ2-1; tentative D call: TRBD1 (6 bases). The CDR3 runs to 16 residues. Germline CDR1 is MDHEN and CDR2 is SYDVKM. Between the trimmed V and J ends, which lost 7 bases and 3 bases, there was a span of 19 bases. CDR3 in amino acids: CASTPAGVGGYNEQFF. Here the CDR3 DNA reads TGTGCCAGCACCCCCGCGGGCGTAGGGGGCTACAATGAGCAGTTCTTC.

On this clone: The sample has other DNA sequences that encode this CDR3 too. The chain is built from TRBV6-5 and TRBJ1-6; D uncertain. Germline values: CDR1 MNHEY, CDR2 SVGAGI. V lost 7 bases and J lost 0, with 7 bases in between. CDR3 length: 14 amino acids. The CDR3 reads CASTRSSYNSPLHF. In nucleotides, the CDR3 is TGTGCCAGCACACGGAGCTCCTATAATTCACCCCTCCACTTT.

The V call is TRBV30, the J call TRBJ1-5, with 8 positions matching TRBD1. The CDR3 is 15 residues long. Trimming at V came to 4 bases and at J to 1 base, leaving 6 bases not matched to a gene. Germline values: CDR1 GTSNPN, CDR2 SVGIG (reference sequence). DNA for the CDR3: TGTGCCTGGAATGACAGGGGTCGGAGCAATCAGCCCCAGCATTTT. Its translation: CAWNDRGRSNQPQHF.

The chain has TRBV2 and TRBJ1-6; a possible D gene is TRBD1 (5 bases). Trimming took off 5 bases at V and 5 bases at J, with 16 bases between the two ends. The CDR3 loop spans 16 amino acids. Germline V gene lookup returns CDR1 SNHLY and CDR2 FYNNEI. The CDR3 DNA is TGTGCCAGCAGTCTTTTCGCCGGGACTAATAATTCACCCCTCCACTTT. Its translation is CASSLFAGTNNSPLHF.

V and J are TRBV10-1 and TRBJ1-2; TRBD1 matches at 7 bases. Germline-derived CDR1 and CDR2 are WNHNN and SYGVQD (reference sequence). CDR3 length: 16 amino acids. V was clipped by 5 bases and J by 0 bases; unmatched bases: 9. The chain's CDR3 is CASSRDRFGANYGYTF. The CDR3, as DNA: TGCGCCAGCAGTCGGGACAGATTCGGGGCTAACTATGGCTACACCTTC.

V and J are TRBV10-3 and TRBJ2-3; D is uncertain. V dropped 10 bases and J dropped 7 bases, with 21 bases sitting between them. This CDR3 spans 14 amino acids. Germline loops: CDR1 ENHRY, CDR2 SYGVKD. The CDR3, as DNA: TGTGCCACCACTGGAATGGCCCTAGGATATACGCAGTATTTT. This encodes CATTGMALGYTQYF.

The V gene is TRBV3-1 (or the pseudogene TRBV3-2), the J gene TRBJ2-5; 7 nucleotides agree with TRBD2. Looked up from germline, CDR1 is LGHDT and CDR2 is YNNKEL (reference sequence). The length of the CDR3 is 14 residues. V lost 7 bases, J lost 8 bases, and 13 bases stayed unmatched. The DNA of the CDR3 is TGTGCCAGCAACCTAATCTCAGCGGGGCCAACCCAGTACTTC. Amino acid sequence: CASNLISAGPTQYF.

The rearrangement joins TRBV10-3 to TRBJ1-2; TRBD1 agrees at 7 bases. The germline CDR1 and CDR2 sequences are ENHRY and SYGVKD. The V segment lost 10 bases and the J segment 8 bases; nucleotides outside the gene matches: 10. The CDR3 extends over 12 amino acids. CDR3 residues: CATHRGEGGYTF. The CDR3, as DNA: TGTGCCACCCACAGGGGAGAAGGGGGCTACACCTTC.

J is TRBJ1-5 and V is TRBV3-1 (or the pseudogene TRBV3-2), with D unresolved. Trimming removed 5 bases at V and 9 bases at J, with 11 bases between. Looked up from germline, CDR1 is LGHDT and CDR2 is YNNKEL (reference sequence). This CDR3 region has 12 residues. Here the CDR3 DNA reads TGTGCCAGCAGCACTCGGGAAGGGCCCCAGCATTTT. Amino acids: CASSTREGPQHF.

V gene TRBV10-3 combines with J gene TRBJ2-7; 10 nucleotides line up with TRBD2. The CDR3 is made up of 16 amino acids. V lost 2 bases and J lost 7; bases outside the gene matches: 11. Germline lookup yields CDR1 ENHRY and CDR2 SYGVKD. The CDR3 bases are TGTGCCATCAGTGAGAGCGGGGGGGGCCCAAGGGGAGAGCAGTACTTC. Protein sequence: CAISESGGGPRGEQYF.

This chain connects TRBV6-5 to TRBJ1-5; D call uncertain. Per the germline V gene, CDR1 is MNHEY and CDR2 is SVGAGI. The CDR3 is 13 residues long. Trimming took off 6 bases at V and 5 bases at J, with 11 bases between the two ends. CDR3 nucleotide sequence: TGTGCCAGCAGCCCCCAGTTTGATCAGCCCCAGCATTTT. Translation: CASSPQFDQPQHF.

This clone was seen only a few times. The chain is built from TRBV4-1 and TRBJ2-7; the match to TRBD2 covers 8 bases. The CDR3 has 17 residues. Germline V gene data show CDR1 as MGHRA and CDR2 as YSYEKL. The V gene end was trimmed by 4 bases and the J gene end by 0 bases; junction bases not matched to a gene: 11. The CDR3 protein is CASSRFLSGGGSYEQYF. DNA for the CDR3: TGCGCCAGCAGCCGATTCCTCAGCGGGGGTGGCTCCTACGAGCAGTACTTC.

The chain links TRBV7-2 to TRBJ1-1; 11 bases are a match to TRBD1. CDR3 size: 15 residues. Germline lookup yields CDR1 SGHTA and CDR2 FQGNSA. After removal of 3 bases from V and 5 bases from J, the junction contained 5 bases not matched to a gene. CDR3 in amino acids: CASSLDRGLWTEAFF. CDR3 nucleotide sequence: TGTGCCAGCAGCTTGGACAGGGGGCTTTGGACTGAAGCTTTCTTT.

The chain uses TRBV25-1 and TRBJ2-3; TRBD2 matches at 9 bases. The CDR3 extends over 15 amino acids. The junction had 6 bases not matched to a gene; V was cut back by 7 bases and J by 1 base. Germline lookup yields CDR1 MGHDK and CDR2 SYGVNS. This chain's CDR3 is CASMPQRGGTDTQYF. The CDR3 coding sequence is TGTGCCAGCATGCCCCAGCGGGGGGGCACAGATACGCAGTATTTT.

The V gene is TRBV4-1, the J gene TRBJ2-7; D gene ambiguous. Per the germline V gene, CDR1 is MGHRA and CDR2 is YSYEKL. CDR3 length: 13 residues. Trimming took off 4 bases at V and 7 bases at J, with 14 bases between the two ends. The CDR3 sequence: CASSLTSTREQYF. In DNA form, the CDR3 reads TGCGCCAGCAGCCTGACTTCCACAAGGGAGCAGTACTTC.

This chain joins TRBV5-6 and TRBJ2-7; a possible D gene is TRBD1 (6 bases). Between the trimmed V and J ends, which lost 4 bases and 1 base, there was a span of 12 bases. Germline CDR1 reads SGHDT; CDR2 reads YYEEEE. The CDR3 is 14 residues long. The CDR3 DNA reads as TGTGCCAGCAGCCCGGGACACTATTCCTACGAGCAGTACTTC. It is translated as CASSPGHYSYEQYF. Full variable domain (outside the CDR3, taken from reference TRBV5-6 and TRBJ2-7): DAGVTQSPTHLIKTRGQQVTLRCSPKSGHDTVSWYQQALGQGPQFIFQYYEEEERQRGNFPDRFSGHQFPNYSSELNVNALLLGDSALYLCASSPGHYSYEQYFGPGTRLTVT.

This clone came up once. The chain employs TRBV2 and TRBJ2-6; 9 bases are a match to TRBD1. Germline CDR1 SNHLY, CDR2 FYNNEI. After removal of 10 bases from V and 0 bases from J, the junction contained 7 bases not matched to a gene. This CDR3 comprises 16 residues. This CDR3 reads CATTTGGSSGANVLTF. CDR3 DNA: TGTGCCACCACGACAGGGGGTTCCTCTGGGGCCAACGTCCTGACTTTC.

V usage is TRBV5-6 and J usage is TRBJ1-1; D gene ambiguous. The germline CDR1 and CDR2 sequences are SGHDT and YYEEEE. This CDR3 comprises 12 residues. Trimming left V 7 bases short and J 0 bases short, with 7 bases between. Here the CDR3 DNA reads TGTGCCAGCGGGAGACTGAACACTGAAGCTTTCTTT. Translated: CASGRLNTEAFF.

The rearrangement links TRBV9 to TRBJ1-5; 8 positions agree with TRBD1. The germline V gene encodes CDR1 SGDLS and CDR2 YYNGEE. This CDR3 has 15 residues. J was trimmed by 5 bases and V by 0 bases; bases with no gene match: 4. CDR3 sequence reads: CASSVDGRGHQPQHF. The DNA for the CDR3 is TGTGCCAGCAGCGTAGACGGCAGGGGGCATCAGCCCCAGCATTTT. Filled out from reference TRBV9 and TRBJ1-5, the complete variable domain reads DSGVTQTPKHLITATGQRVTLRCSPRSGDLSVYWYQQSLDQGLQFLIQYYNGEERAKGNILERFSAQQFPDLHSELNLSSLELGDSALYFCASSVDGRGHQPQHFGDGTRLSIL.